The 27 T cell receptor beta chains below were found in one sample sequenced in a study of blood T cell repertoires in COVID-19. Repertoires were generated with immunoSEQ multiplex PCR, while TCRdb's copy carries only in-frame clones and drops some. Of 100,000 to 150,000 clones in the sample, around nine tenths were seen once. Material for sequencing was peripheral blood. These receptors were taken from a man over 45 with acute or convalescent COVID-19.

This chain connects TRBV30 to TRBJ1-5; D remains ambiguous. V lost 0 bases and J lost 2, with 5 bases in between. This CDR3 is built from 13 residues. Germline V lookup: CDR1 GTSNPN, CDR2 SVGIG (reference sequence). CDR3 bases: TGTGCCTGGAGTGTCCAGGGCAATCAGCCCCAGCATTTT. Translating it yields CAWSVQGNQPQHF.

This clone was observed a single time. The chain uses TRBV3-1 (or the pseudogene TRBV3-2) and TRBJ2-3; maybe TRBD2 (5 bases). The CDR3 totals 13 residues. Between the trimmed V and J ends, which lost 11 bases and 2 bases, there was a span of 14 bases. Germline V lookup: CDR1 LGHDT, CDR2 YNNKEL (reference sequence). CDR3 nucleotides: TGTGCCTACGCGGCTAGCCCCACAGATACGCAGTATTTT. This codes for CAYAASPTDTQYF.

The rearrangement joins TRBV5-4 to TRBJ2-1; 8 bases are a match to TRBD2. CDR1 and CDR2 (germline): SGHNT, YYREEE (reference sequence). V lost 5 bases to trimming and J lost 3 bases; unmatched junction nucleotides: 7. The CDR3 extends over 15 amino acids. CDR3 coding DNA: TGTGCCAGCAGACATACTAGCGGAGTCTACAATGAGCAGTTCTTC. It codes for CASRHTSGVYNEQFF.

The CDR3 region is CVQGVRGYTF. CDR3 bases: TGTGTTCAGGGGGTGCGGGGCTACACCTTC. This sequence joins TRBV10-3 and TRBJ1-2; 7 bases fit TRBD1. The V gene's germline CDR1 is ENHRY and CDR2 SYGVKD. CDR3 length equals 10 residues.

The rearrangement uses TRBV3-1 (or the pseudogene TRBV3-2) and TRBJ1-2; D not resolved. This CDR3 comprises 14 residues. Trimming cost V 1 base and J 5 bases, with 11 bases left between them. CDR1 is LGHDT and CDR2 is YNNKEL in the germline V gene (reference sequence). CDR3 region: CASSQGPGVYGYTF. In nucleotides, the CDR3 is TGTGCCAGCAGCCAAGGACCCGGGGTATATGGCTACACCTTC.

This clone was counted between two and nine times. CDR3 sequence: CASSLATGGLYEQYF. CDR3 sequence (DNA): TGCGCCAGCAGCTTGGCAACAGGGGGTCTCTACGAGCAGTACTTC. This rearrangement joins TRBV5-1 to TRBJ2-7, with 8 positions matching TRBD1. V shed 0 bases, J shed 3 bases, and the junction held 5 bases outside the gene matches. This CDR3 region has 15 residues. Germline V gives CDR1 SGHRS, CDR2 YFSETQ.

The rearrangement joins TRBV30 to TRBJ1-2, with D tentatively TRBD1 (6 bases). The CDR3 is 13 amino acids. V lost 3 bases and J lost 4, with 12 bases in between. The germline CDR1 and CDR2 sequences are GTSNPN and SVGIG (reference sequence). Here the CDR3 reads CAWSRTASYGYTF. The DNA for the CDR3 is TGTGCCTGGAGCAGGACAGCAAGCTATGGCTACACCTTC.

This clone has just one count. The J gene is TRBJ2-5, the V gene TRBV12-3 or TRBV12-4; D gene uncertain. CDR3 size: 13 residues. The V end lost 2 bases, the J end lost 5 bases, and 9 bases lay between the germline ends. CDR3 loop: CASSLYPAETQYF. CDR3 coding DNA: TGTGCCAGCAGTTTATACCCCGCGGAGACCCAGTACTTC.

This clone has only one observation. The chain combines TRBV7-9 with TRBJ2-7; 9 bases fit TRBD2. CDR1 and CDR2 from the germline V gene are SEHNR and FQNEAQ (reference sequence). The CDR3 spans 14 residues. V lost 3 bases to trimming and J lost 6 bases; unmatched junction nucleotides: 6. CDR3 in DNA: TGTGCCAGCAGCTTGGGCGGGAGGGCCATCGAGCAGTACTTC. It encodes CASSLGGRAIEQYF.

CDR3 amino acids: CASGLQGISSYNEQFF. CDR3 nucleotides: TGTGCTAGTGGTTTACAGGGGATCAGCTCCTACAATGAGCAGTTCTTC. The V call is TRBV12-5, the J call TRBJ2-1; 7 bases line up with TRBD1. Germline CDR1 and CDR2: LGHNT and FRNRAP. The V and J ends lost 3 bases and 0 bases, in that order; junction bases with no gene match: 5. CDR3 length: 16 residues.

This chain joins TRBV5-1 and TRBJ1-4; TRBD1 aligns across 7 bases. The CDR3 sequence is 15 residues long. Germline loops: CDR1 SGHRS, CDR2 YFSETQ. The ends lost 2 bases at V and 4 bases at J; junction bases unmatched: 5. CDR3 in DNA: TGCGCCAGCAGCTTCGGGACAGACCATAATGAAAAACTGTTTTTT. It encodes CASSFGTDHNEKLFF.

This clone turned up a few times. This sequence joins TRBV6-6 and TRBJ2-1; 7 positions match TRBD2. The ends lost 7 bases at V and 4 bases at J; junction bases unmatched: 10. CDR3 size: 15 residues. CDR1 and CDR2 from the germline V gene are MNHNY and SVGAGI (reference sequence). The CDR3 nucleotides read TGTGCCAGCAAGTCCCGGGAGGCACCTTACAATGAGCAGTTCTTC. It specifies CASKSREAPYNEQFF.

This clone appeared once. The chain recombines TRBV19 with TRBJ1-5; 8 nucleotides match TRBD1. The CDR3 has 15 residues. The J segment lost 7 bases and the V segment lost 1 base, leaving 6 bases of the junction unmatched. The V gene's germline CDR1 is LNHDA and CDR2 SQIVND (reference sequence). Here the CDR3 DNA reads TGTGCCAGTAGTATAGGTAGGGCAGGGGGCCAGCCCCAGCATTTT. Amino acid sequence: CASSIGRAGGQPQHF.

The J gene is TRBJ1-2, the V gene TRBV6-1, with D perhaps matching TRBD1 (5 bases). CDR3 length: 15 amino acids. Trimming removed 1 base from V and 4 bases from J, with 13 bases in between. The germline CDR1 and CDR2 sequences are MNHNS and SASEGT. CDR3 region: CASSEGFRGLYGYTF. CDR3 in DNA: TGTGCCAGCAGTGAAGGTTTTAGGGGACTCTATGGCTACACCTTC.

The V gene is TRBV12-5, the J gene TRBJ2-5, with 9 bases that match TRBD1. The CDR3 is 17 residues long. Germline V CDR1 and CDR2: LGHNT, FRNRAP. Germline trimming cut 0 bases from V and 4 bases from J; bases unmatched to any gene: 9. In DNA, the CDR3 is TGTGCTAGTGGTTTGGTCTTAGGGGGACAGGGCAGAGAGACCCAGTACTTC. Protein sequence: CASGLVLGGQGRETQYF.

This clone has only one observation. The V call is TRBV6-2 or TRBV6-3, the J call TRBJ1-2; 8 nucleotides match TRBD1. V was clipped by 5 bases and J by 4 bases; unmatched bases: 3. Germline CDR1 MNHEY, CDR2 SVGEGT. The CDR3 runs to 13 residues. The DNA for the CDR3 is TGTGCCAGCAGTGCCGACAGGGGCTATGGCTACACCTTC. Residues: CASSADRGYGYTF.

The V and J genes are TRBV5-1 and TRBJ2-2, with TRBD2 matching 10 bases. The CDR3 sequence is 16 residues long. From germline, CDR1 is SGHRS and CDR2 YFSETQ. J gave up 1 base and V 4 bases, and 4 bases lay outside the gene matches. CDR3: CASSLRLAGNTGELFF. CDR3 DNA: TGCGCCAGCAGCCTTAGACTAGCGGGGAACACCGGGGAGCTGTTTTTT.

This clone has just one count. V gene TRBV15 combines with J gene TRBJ2-5; tentatively, D is TRBD2 (6 bases). V dropped 0 bases and J dropped 4 bases, with 15 bases sitting between them. Germline lookup yields CDR1 LNHNV and CDR2 YYDKDF (reference sequence). The CDR3 is made up of 16 amino acids. The CDR3 protein is CATSRESFGGSETQYF. The CDR3, as DNA: TGTGCCACCAGCAGAGAATCGTTTGGAGGGTCAGAGACCCAGTACTTC. The full variable domain, completed using reference TRBV15 and TRBJ2-5, is DAMVIQNPRYQVTQFGKPVTLSCSQTLNHNVMYWYQQKSSQAPKLLFHYYDKDFNNEADTPDNFQSRRPNTSFCFLDIRSPGLGDTAMYLCATSRESFGGSETQYFGPGTRLLVL.

The chain carries TRBV19 and TRBJ1-1; no clear D gene. The CDR3 runs to 13 residues. Germline values: CDR1 LNHDA, CDR2 SQIVND (reference sequence). The V end lost 3 bases, the J end lost 7 bases, and 12 bases lay between the germline ends. For the CDR3, the DNA is TGTGCCAGTAGTATGTCCAGGCTGGTTGAAGCTTTCTTT. This encodes CASSMSRLVEAFF. Full variable domain (missing parts from reference TRBV19 and TRBJ1-1): DGGITQSPKYLFRKEGQNVTLSCEQNLNHDAMYWYRQDPGQGLRLIYYSQIVNDFQKGDIAEGYSVSREKKESFPLTVTSAQKNPTAFYLCASSMSRLVEAFFGQGTRLTVV.

The table lists this clone with a few counts. The V call is TRBV5-6, the J call TRBJ2-7; TRBD2 agrees at 11 bases. There are 15 residues in the CDR3. V was clipped by 4 bases and J by 3 bases; unmatched bases: 6. Germline loops: CDR1 SGHDT, CDR2 YYEEEE. The CDR3 DNA sequence: TGTGCCAGCAGCGCGGGACTAGCGGAGGTCTACGAGCAGTACTTC. This codes for CASSAGLAEVYEQYF.

CDR3: CASSPGLINTGELFF. CDR3 in DNA: TGTGCCAGCTCCCCGGGACTAATTAACACCGGGGAGCTGTTTTTT. J is TRBJ2-2 and V is TRBV6-5, with 7 nucleotides matching TRBD2. This CDR3 spans 15 amino acids. The J segment lost 2 bases and the V segment lost 8 bases, leaving 8 bases of the junction unmatched. Per the germline V gene, CDR1 is MNHEY and CDR2 is SVGAGI.

This clone showed up just once. The rearrangement links TRBV4-1 to TRBJ1-1; the match to TRBD1 covers 7 bases. The CDR3 extends over 17 amino acids. Germline assignment: CDR1 MGHRA and CDR2 YSYEKL. Trimming took 2 bases from V and 2 from J; bases not matched to a gene: 11. The CDR3 bases are TGCGCCAGCAGCCAACGAGTCACAGGGGCAAAAAACACTGAAGCTTTCTTT. Its protein is CASSQRVTGAKNTEAFF.

The J gene is TRBJ2-1, the V gene TRBV27; a weak D match, TRBD1 (6 bases). The germline gives CDR1 MNHEY, CDR2 SMNVEV (reference sequence). V was pared by 4 bases and J by 9 bases, with 19 bases between. The CDR3 consists of 15 residues. The DNA of the CDR3 is TGTGCCAGCAGTTCCCCCATAAGGACAGTCAGTGAGCAGTTCTTC. It is translated as CASSSPIRTVSEQFF.

The genes are TRBV19 and TRBJ2-1, with 10 bases matching TRBD1. In germline, CDR1 is LNHDA, CDR2 SQIVND (reference sequence). V dropped 4 bases and J dropped 4; count of bases not matched to a gene: 1. The CDR3 is made up of 14 amino acids. In DNA form, the CDR3 reads TGTGCCAGTAGTACGGGACAGGGGTACAATGAGCAGTTCTTC. Amino acids: CASSTGQGYNEQFF.

The chain employs TRBV19 and TRBJ1-2; 11 bases are a match to TRBD1. This CDR3 comprises 15 residues. The germline CDR1 and CDR2 sequences are LNHDA and SQIVND (reference sequence). Trimming took 6 bases from V and 5 from J; bases not matched to a gene: 8. The CDR3 DNA sequence: TGTGCCAGTAGCGAACGAGGGACAGGGGGGTATGGCTACACCTTC. Residues: CASSERGTGGYGYTF.

This clone was seen once. The chain recombines TRBV10-2 with TRBJ1-1; no clear D gene. The germline V gene has CDR1 WSHSY and CDR2 SAAADI. Trimming took off 5 bases at V and 1 base at J, with 14 bases between the two ends. There are 15 residues in the CDR3. The CDR3 sequence is CASSPGRSGNTEAFF. CDR3 in DNA: TGCGCCAGCAGTCCCGGCAGAAGCGGGAACACTGAAGCTTTCTTT.

V gene TRBV27 combines with J gene TRBJ2-7; 9 nucleotides line up with TRBD2. V was pared by 2 bases and J by 2 bases, with 1 base of the junction left unmatched. The CDR3 has 14 residues. Germline V gene lookup returns CDR1 MNHEY and CDR2 SMNVEV (reference sequence). The CDR3 loop reads CASSLRTSAYEQYF. The CDR3 DNA sequence: TGTGCCAGCAGTTTACGGACTAGCGCCTACGAGCAGTACTTC.